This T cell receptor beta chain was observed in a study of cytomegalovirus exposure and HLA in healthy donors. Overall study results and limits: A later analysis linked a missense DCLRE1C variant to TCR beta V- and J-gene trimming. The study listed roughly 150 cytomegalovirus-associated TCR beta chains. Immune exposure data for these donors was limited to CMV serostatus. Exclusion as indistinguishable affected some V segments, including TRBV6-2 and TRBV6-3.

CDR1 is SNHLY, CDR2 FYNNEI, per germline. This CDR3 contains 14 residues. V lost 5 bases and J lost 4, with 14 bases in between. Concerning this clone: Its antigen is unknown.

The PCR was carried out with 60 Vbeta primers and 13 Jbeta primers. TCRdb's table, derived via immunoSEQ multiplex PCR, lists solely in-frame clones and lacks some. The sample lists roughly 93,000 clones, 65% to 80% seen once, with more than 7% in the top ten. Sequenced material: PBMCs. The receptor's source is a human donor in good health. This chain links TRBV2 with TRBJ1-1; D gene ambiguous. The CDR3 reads CASSSGEWRTEAFF. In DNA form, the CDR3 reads TGTGCCAGCAGTTCCGGGGAGTGGCGCACTGAAGCTTTCTTT.